Listed here are 7 T cell receptor beta chains from one sample, sequenced in a study of human thymus T cells. Assay: immunoSEQ multiplex PCR; the TCRdb copy retains only in-frame clones and omits some. The sample includes about 60,000 clones, roughly 94% of them seen just once. The sample was blood. The receptors here all came from a boy under three years old with a congenital heart defect but otherwise immunologically healthy.

This chain links TRBV4-2 with TRBJ2-3; 7 nucleotides align to TRBD2. Germline CDR1 LGHNA, CDR2 YNFKEQ. CDR3 length equals 21 residues. Trimming cost V 3 bases and J 2 bases; bases outside gene matches: 23. The CDR3 protein is CASSHPYARRGITTFTDTQYF. DNA of the CDR3: TGTGCCAGCAGCCACCCCTACGCCCGGCGGGGGATTACTACATTCACAGATACGCAGTATTTT.

This chain uses TRBV5-1 with TRBJ2-1; D is undetermined. The CDR3 contains 13 residues. CDR1 is SGHRS, CDR2 YFSETQ, per germline. With 0 bases removed from V and 4 bases from J, the gap between germline ends came to 5 bases. This chain's CDR3 is CASSLARYNEQFF. The CDR3 region has the DNA TGCGCCAGCAGCTTGGCTAGGTACAATGAGCAGTTCTTC.

The chain has TRBV15 and TRBJ2-7; D gene unclear. From germline, CDR1 is LNHNV and CDR2 YYDKDF (reference sequence). This CDR3 has 14 residues. V lost 0 bases and J 2 bases, leaving 8 bases between the germline ends. The CDR3 protein is CATSREGRPYEQYF. Here the CDR3 DNA reads TGTGCCACCAGCAGAGAGGGCAGACCCTACGAGCAGTACTTC.

The sample holds one count of this clone. V gene TRBV5-1 combines with J gene TRBJ1-1, with D possibly matching TRBD1 (6 bases). CDR3 length equals 15 residues. Trimming pared 4 bases from V and 3 bases from J, leaving 16 bases between. CDR1 is SGHRS, CDR2 YFSETQ, per germline. The CDR3 here is CASSETGGQHTEAFF. Written as DNA, the CDR3 is TGCGCCAGCAGCGAAACCGGCGGACAGCACACTGAAGCTTTCTTT.

The chain has TRBV9 and TRBJ2-3, with a tentative D call TRBD2 (6 bases). V was shortened by 4 bases and J by 1 base, with 16 bases between the two germline ends. This CDR3 region has 16 residues. CDR1 and CDR2 from the germline V gene are SGDLS and YYNGEE. CDR3 in DNA: TGTGCCAGCAGCCCGCGACTAGTATTAGGCACAGATACGCAGTATTTT. Translated: CASSPRLVLGTDTQYF.

This chain joins TRBV28 and TRBJ2-5, with 9 bases lining up with TRBD2. Trimming at V came to 6 bases and at J to 4 bases, leaving 0 bases not matched to a gene. Germline assignment: CDR1 MDHEN and CDR2 SYDVKM. The CDR3 runs 12 residues. The CDR3 protein is CASRLAGETQYF. The CDR3, as DNA: TGTGCCAGCAGACTAGCGGGAGAGACCCAGTACTTC.

J is TRBJ2-5 and V is TRBV5-4; D unresolved. CDR3 size: 12 residues. CDR1 is SGHNT and CDR2 is YYREEE in the germline V gene (reference sequence). V was clipped by 5 bases and J by 0 bases, with 5 bases between them. CDR3 in DNA: TGTGCCAGCAGTCCACACCAAGAGACCCAGTACTTC. Protein: CASSPHQETQYF.